The text below deals with one T cell receptor (beta chain). As processed by the authors: For nucleated cells, counts were estimated from reference gene primer amplification. Measured with immunoSEQ multiplex PCR; TCRdb has only the in-frame clones, and not every one. The V and J calls and clone size were taken over from that table, and D and trimming were inferred from the DNA. Of about 170,000 clones in the sample, approximately 90% were seen once. This specimen belongs to a study of blood T cell repertoires in COVID-19. Study context: Italy, Spain and the United States were the sources of the convalescent and acute COVID-19 samples. T cells, B-cell-depleted T cells, or PBMCs provided the cDNA or gDNA that served as material.

V lost 3 bases and J 7 bases, leaving 11 bases between the germline ends. Germline loops: CDR1 KGHDR, CDR2 SFDVKD. The CDR3 has 13 amino acids. The chain has TRBV24-1 and TRBJ1-1; a weak D match, TRBD1 (5 bases). Sequencing was carried out using peripheral blood. The source is a man between 18 and 29 years old with active or convalescent COVID-19. CDR3 sequence: CATSDAGRNEAFF. Written as DNA, the CDR3 is TGTGCCACCAGTGATGCAGGGAGGAATGAAGCTTTCTTT.